Below, one T cell receptor (beta chain) is given with its context. Its antigen remains undetermined. As a mouse receptor, it takes its gene names and germline sequences from the mouse. This record belongs to a study of tissue T cells after allogeneic stem cell transplantation (dated by TCRdb to 2021 to 2024). With regard to the full study: Using research autopsies of patients with and without GVHD, plus mouse models of GVHD, the study profiled TCR beta repertoires across many tissues. On the human side, the study was prospective and observational, with no blinding or randomization.

Library construction relied on the immunoSEQ multiplex PCR assay. Adaptive Biotechnologies performed TCRbeta CDR3 sequencing at survey depth and reported CDR3 sequences, V/J genes, productive frequency, and template counts. Amplification of TCR beta CDR3 regions was performed from genomic DNA rather than from RNA. Under the source paper's analysis protocol: Jensen-Shannon divergence served to quantify pairwise repertoire overlap between tissues, with 0 meaning identical and 1 meaning complete divergence. Tissues were grouped by single-linkage agglomerative hierarchical clustering of pairwise JSD values, and the clustering results were shown as dendrograms. GLIPH2 was applied to all patient samples using simulation_depth 1000, kmer_min_depth 3, and cdr3_length_cutoff 8, and only groups with more than two unique CDR3s were retained. A standardized tissue-overlap score was generated by extrapolating Jaccard GLIPH-group overlap across patients to a standard repertoire size of 1000 clones. Linear mixed-effect models, with tissue included as a fixed effect and individual included as a random effect, were used to assess associations of diversity with clinical or experimental variables. TCRdb stores this immuneACCESS table with in-frame sequences only. Part of the clones is absent; in the studies checked, under half of the shortfall reflects unresolved V genes, and no reason is known for the rest. Clonal size and the V and J genes are those of that table, whereas D and trimming came from the DNA. In all, the sample holds 4,500 to 5,000 clones, and approximately 48% of those were seen once. Roughly 19% of the sample comes from the top ten.

The time point tag for this specimen amounts to: mouse harvest day 14 after allogeneic transplant. Mouse grafts consisting of 10^7 T-cell-depleted bone marrow cells combined with 10^6 splenic CD5+ T cells were administered by tail vein injection. GVHD in mice was modeled with a major MHC-mismatch B6 (H2b) into BALB/c (H2d) model, and tissues were profiled at day 7 or 14. On day 7 or 14 post-transplant, mouse tissues and retro-orbital blood were harvested with separate sterile tools for each animal, and livers were flushed beforehand. Before genomic DNA isolation with the DNeasy Blood & Tissue Kit, mouse tissues were minced with razor blades in buffered saline. Paper-wide results and their limitations: Within patients, how anatomically similar tissues were was a major factor shaping TCR repertoire composition, regardless of disease or transplant status. Sampling depth was acknowledged as a limitation, and the patient cohort was both small and clinically heterogeneous. In both patients and mice, T cells from blood and spleen picked up only a limited part of the TCR repertoire that was detected in tissues. Not many T cell clones showed up in more than one patient, yet clustering based on motifs uncovered repertoire signatures that were shared across patients in a tissue-specific way. Which tissue TCRs were alloreactive or antigen-specific was not determined in the study, and some clones might have been persisting host cells.

Sample: lymph node tissue. This TCR came from a female BALB/c mouse given C57BL/6 T cells with graft-versus-host disease after an allogeneic hematopoietic cell transplant.

Incomplete CDR3 DNA: TGTGCCAGCGGTGATTTGGACAACAACGAAAGATTATTT. It specifies CASGDLDNNERLF. The whole CDR3 reads CASGDLDNNERLFF. In this chain, TRBV13-2 is recombined with TRBJ1-4; TRBD1 is perhaps the D gene, given 5 matching bases. The CDR3 is cut off 1 residue early in the read; its end comes from the germline J gene. The CDR1 and CDR2 encoded by the germline V gene (reference sequence) are NNHNN and SYGAGS. Trimming removed 1 base from V and 4 bases from J, leaving 8 bases between the germline ends. CDR3 length: 14 amino acids, cysteine to phenylalanine. The DNA has 39 bases, all within the CDR3, and is read from base 1.